This record covers a single T cell receptor (beta chain). The CDR3 totals 14 residues. Germline CDR1 is SNHLY and CDR2 is FYNNEI. Trimming took off 4 bases at V and 0 bases at J, with 7 bases between the two ends. This specimen comes from a study of blood T cell repertoires in COVID-19. About the study: Sites in the United States, Italy and Spain provided acute and convalescent COVID-19 samples. Sample material is recorded as cDNA or gDNA derived from T cells, B-cell-depleted T cells, or PBMCs.

In the original workflow: Estimated nucleated cell counts came from reference gene primer amplification. This table comes from immunoSEQ multiplex PCR, and its TCRdb copy is limited to in-frame clones, with some not included. V and J calls and clone size are given by that table; D and trimming were obtained from the DNA. This sample carries 50,000 to 75,000 clones, roughly 76% of them seen once, and the ten largest clones take under 7%. This receptor was taken from a human donor in a cohort sampled during active COVID-19. This chain connects TRBV2 to TRBJ1-5; D is ambiguous. Sequencing was performed on peripheral blood. The CDR3 reads CASSGDTSNQPQHF. Written as DNA, the CDR3 is TGTGCCAGCAGTGGTGACACTAGCAATCAGCCCCAGCATTTT.